These 31 T cell receptor beta chains came from one sample sequenced in a study of blood T cell repertoires in COVID-19. Sequencing was performed with immunoSEQ multiplex PCR; in TCRdb, only in-frame clones are kept and a portion is missing. The repertoire consists of 35,000 to 50,000 clones, with roughly 80% occurring once and the leading ten covering 14%. The source material was peripheral blood. These receptors were obtained from a man aged 45-65 years with active or convalescent COVID-19.

The gene calls are TRBV30 and TRBJ2-1; tentative D call: TRBD1 (6 bases). Deletions cut 7 bases from V and 3 bases from J, with 19 bases between. The length of the CDR3 is 15 residues. CDR1 is GTSNPN, CDR2 SVGIG, per germline (reference sequence). The CDR3 loop reads CASKQGFGNYNEQFF. The CDR3 nucleotides read TGTGCCTCTAAACAGGGCTTCGGAAACTACAATGAGCAGTTCTTC.

The V gene is TRBV7-9, the J gene TRBJ1-5, with D unresolved. Per germline, CDR1 SEHNR and CDR2 FQNEAQ (reference sequence). There are 12 residues in the CDR3. Trimming pared 5 bases from V and 4 bases from J, leaving 6 bases between. CDR3: CASSARNQPQHF. In DNA form, the CDR3 reads TGTGCCAGCAGCGCCAGAAATCAGCCCCAGCATTTT.

This clone occurred once. This chain uses TRBV7-2 with TRBJ2-6; D is undetermined. The CDR3 covers 12 residues. V was cut by 5 bases and J by 12 bases, with 11 bases left in between. The germline V gene encodes CDR1 SGHTA and CDR2 FQGNSA. The CDR3: CASSQVLAVLTF. DNA of the CDR3: TGTGCCAGCAGCCAGGTTCTCGCCGTCCTGACTTTC.

This chain connects TRBV10-2 to TRBJ2-5; a weak D match, TRBD2 (6 bases). Germline-derived CDR1 and CDR2 are WSHSY and SAAADI. The CDR3 extends over 13 amino acids. V gave up 6 bases and J gave up 3 bases, with 11 bases separating them. The CDR3 DNA is TGCGCCAGCAGCGTAGGACTAAAAGAGACCCAGTACTTC. It is translated as CASSVGLKETQYF.

In DNA form, the CDR3 reads TGCGCCAGCAGCCAAATAGACCTACTAATATACAATGAGCAGTTCTTC. Translating gives CASSQIDLLIYNEQFF. The chain employs TRBV4-1 and TRBJ2-1; D not resolved. The V and J ends lost 2 bases and 4 bases respectively, with 15 bases between them. This CDR3 contains 16 residues. Germline CDR1 reads MGHRA; CDR2 reads YSYEKL.

V and J are TRBV3-1 (or the pseudogene TRBV3-2) and TRBJ1-1; 10 nucleotides match TRBD1. Per germline, CDR1 LGHDT and CDR2 YNNKEL (reference sequence). The trim removed 1 base at V and 7 bases at J, leaving 6 bases unmatched. This CDR3 contains 15 residues. The DNA of the CDR3 is TGTGCCAGCAGCCAAGGGATCGGACAGGGGGTTGAAGCTTTCTTT. Its translation is CASSQGIGQGVEAFF.

The genes are TRBV7-6 and TRBJ2-5; maybe TRBD2 (6 bases). The CDR3 covers 16 residues. V was clipped by 5 bases and J by 5 bases, with 21 bases between them. Germline V gene data show CDR1 as SGHVS and CDR2 as FNYEAQ. The CDR3 protein is CASSLRPPLEGETQYF. CDR3 sequence (DNA): TGTGCCAGCAGCCTGCGCCCCCCGTTGGAGGGGGAGACCCAGTACTTC.

J is TRBJ2-3 and V is TRBV6-6; no reliable D call. Trimming stripped 7 bases from V and 2 bases from J, with 13 bases between. This CDR3 spans 14 amino acids. CDR1 is MNHNY and CDR2 is SVGAGI in the germline V gene (reference sequence). CDR3 loop: CASTQALYTDTQYF. DNA of the CDR3: TGTGCCAGCACCCAGGCCTTATACACAGATACGCAGTATTTT.

The V and J genes are TRBV30 and TRBJ1-1, with D tentatively TRBD1 (5 bases). This CDR3 is built from 14 residues. V lost 2 bases and J lost 3, with 13 bases in between. Per germline, CDR1 GTSNPN and CDR2 SVGIG (reference sequence). The CDR3 here is CAWSRWGEDTEAFF. Written as DNA, the CDR3 is TGTGCCTGGAGTAGATGGGGGGAAGACACTGAAGCTTTCTTT. Filled out from reference TRBV30 and TRBJ1-1, the complete variable domain reads SQTIHQWPATLVQPVGSPLSLECTVEGTSNPNLYWYRQAAGRGLQLLFYSVGIGQISSEVPQNLSASRPQDRQFILSSKKLLLSDSGFYLCAWSRWGEDTEAFFGQGTRLTVV.

The chain recombines TRBV19 with TRBJ2-1, with D possibly being TRBD1 (6 bases). V lost 3 bases and J 10 bases, leaving 16 bases between the germline ends. CDR3 length: 14 residues. Looked up from germline, CDR1 is LNHDA and CDR2 is SQIVND (reference sequence). The CDR3 DNA reads as TGTGCCAGTAGTATGGGGGCACCTTACGAAGAGCAGTTCTTC. Residues: CASSMGAPYEEQFF.

This clone was counted a few times. The chain employs TRBV7-2 and TRBJ1-3; 7 bases are shared with TRBD1. The CDR3 length is 18 residues. The junction had 13 bases not matched to a gene; V was cut back by 5 bases and J by 0 bases. Germline V CDR1 and CDR2: SGHTA, FQGNSA. For the CDR3, the DNA is TGTGCCAGCAGCCCACACCTAGTGGGACAGAGCTCTGGAAACACCATATATTTT. It is translated as CASSPHLVGQSSGNTIYF.

The chain couples TRBV9 to TRBJ2-5; 11 positions agree with TRBD2. Germline V gene data show CDR1 as SGDLS and CDR2 as YYNGEE. This CDR3 has 18 residues. V lost 2 bases to trimming and J lost 5 bases; unmatched junction nucleotides: 14. The CDR3, as DNA: TGTGCCAGCAGCGTCGTTCCTTCGACTAGCGGGGCCGGGGAGACCCAGTACTTC. It codes for CASSVVPSTSGAGETQYF.

A single count supports this clone. V is TRBV29-1 and J is TRBJ2-7, with D maybe TRBD1 (6 bases). CDR1 and CDR2 (germline): SQVTM, ANQGSEA. Trimming left V 6 bases short and J 0 bases short, with 18 bases between. The CDR3 loop spans 15 amino acids. CDR3 in DNA: TGCAGCGTCGATCTGACAGGTGAACGCTCCTACGAGCAGTACTTC. This sequence encodes CSVDLTGERSYEQYF.

In nucleotides, the CDR3 is TGCGCCAGCCGCCGACAGGGGGAATCAGATACGCAGTATTTT. Translated: CASRRQGESDTQYF. The chain is built from TRBV10-2 and TRBJ2-3, with 9 bases that match TRBD1. The V and J ends lost 8 bases and 4 bases, in that order; junction bases with no gene match: 7. Per germline, CDR1 WSHSY and CDR2 SAAADI. CDR3 size: 14 residues.

CDR3 sequence reads: CASSLGRTSDGTQYF. CDR3 DNA sequence: TGCGCCAGCAGCTTGGGGAGGACTAGCGATGGGACCCAGTACTTC. The V and J genes are TRBV5-1 and TRBJ2-5, with TRBD2 identical over 9 bases. V lost 0 bases to trimming and J lost 7 bases; unmatched junction nucleotides: 7. The CDR3 sequence is 15 residues long. The germline gives CDR1 SGHRS, CDR2 YFSETQ.

The chain links TRBV7-8 to TRBJ1-1, with TRBD1 matching 7 bases. Trimming cost V 1 base and J 10 bases; bases outside gene matches: 9. Germline V CDR1 and CDR2: SGHVS, FQNEAQ. The CDR3 contains 14 residues. CDR3 in DNA: TGTGCCAGCAGCTTAGGACAGGGCGTTGGGACAGCTTTCTTT. This translates into CASSLGQGVGTAFF.

The J gene is TRBJ2-1, the V gene TRBV7-2, with TRBD2 identical over 7 bases. After removal of 5 bases from V and 5 bases from J, the junction contained 15 bases not matched to a gene. This CDR3 spans 17 amino acids. Germline loops: CDR1 SGHTA, CDR2 FQGNSA. CDR3 DNA: TGTGCCAGCAGCCCTTATAGGTCTAGCGGAGGAAACAATGAGCAGTTCTTC. Its translation: CASSPYRSSGGNNEQFF.

This sequence joins TRBV6-5 and TRBJ2-5; TRBD2 might be the D (5 bases). Trimming stripped 7 bases from V and 5 bases from J, with 14 bases between. The CDR3 has 13 amino acids. In germline, CDR1 is MNHEY, CDR2 SVGAGI. The CDR3 nucleotides are TGTGCCAGCACGGGGAGAGACACGGAGACCCAGTACTTC. Amino acid sequence: CASTGRDTETQYF.

This chain links TRBV5-3 with TRBJ2-7, with a weak D call TRBD1 (6 bases). TRBV5-3 is treated as an ORF (open reading frame) with a function not yet certain. With 4 bases removed from V and 0 bases from J, the gap between germline ends came to 14 bases. This CDR3 comprises 15 residues. The CDR3 region is CARSERTVFSYEQYF. As DNA, the CDR3 is TGTGCCAGAAGCGAGCGGACAGTTTTCTCCTACGAGCAGTACTTC.

V usage is TRBV27 and J usage is TRBJ1-2, with 11 bases that match TRBD1. V was pared by 4 bases and J by 5 bases, with 6 bases of the junction left unmatched. This CDR3 is built from 15 residues. Germline V CDR1 and CDR2: MNHEY, SMNVEV (reference sequence). Written as DNA, the CDR3 is TGTGCCAGCAGTTCCATCGGACAGGGGGCTTATGGCTACACCTTC. Its translation is CASSSIGQGAYGYTF.

This clone was detected a few times. The rearrangement links TRBV7-3 to TRBJ1-1; D remains unclear. Germline CDR1 reads SGHTA; CDR2 reads FQGTGA. V was trimmed by 1 base and J by 3 bases, leaving 6 bases between them. CDR3 length: 13 amino acids. CDR3 in DNA: TGTGCCAGCAGCTTAATAGAATACACTGAAGCTTTCTTT. Translated, it gives CASSLIEYTEAFF.

This chain connects TRBV12-5 to TRBJ2-3; 7 bases are shared with TRBD2. Per germline, CDR1 LGHNT and CDR2 FRNRAP. The J segment lost 1 base and the V segment lost 7 bases, leaving 8 bases of the junction unmatched. The CDR3 runs 15 residues. The CDR3 nucleotides are TGTGCTAGTGCATCCGGGGGGTCCGGCACAGATACGCAGTATTTT. Its protein product is CASASGGSGTDTQYF.

This sequence joins TRBV7-9 and TRBJ1-1; tentative D call: TRBD1 (6 bases). Germline loops: CDR1 SEHNR, CDR2 FQNEAQ (reference sequence). This CDR3 has 15 residues. Between the trimmed V and J ends, which lost 3 bases and 1 base, there was a span of 12 bases. The CDR3 spells CASSLAGAGNTEAFF. The CDR3 nucleotides read TGTGCCAGCAGCTTGGCAGGGGCGGGGAACACTGAAGCTTTCTTT.

V usage is TRBV11-2 and J usage is TRBJ2-5, with D possibly being TRBD1 (5 bases). Germline CDR1 is SGHAT and CDR2 is FQNNGV. Trimming took 5 bases from V and 5 from J, leaving 12 bases between them. This CDR3 is built from 13 residues. The CDR3 nucleotides read TGTGCCAGCAGCAGGGGCGAGTCTGAGACCCAGTACTTC. This sequence encodes CASSRGESETQYF.

The chain is built from TRBV20-1 and TRBJ2-7; D may be TRBD1 (5 bases). This CDR3 contains 14 residues. V shed 3 bases and J shed 3 bases, with 15 bases lying between them. Per germline, CDR1 DFQATT and CDR2 SNEGSKA (reference sequence). Here the CDR3 DNA reads TGCAGTGCTAGTAATGGGTGGGGCTTCTACGAGCAGTACTTC. Translation: CSASNGWGFYEQYF.

J is TRBJ2-1 and V is TRBV10-1, with no clear D. The CDR3 totals 11 residues. Trimming pared 5 bases from V and 7 bases from J, leaving 6 bases between. Germline V gene data show CDR1 as WNHNN and CDR2 as SYGVQD (reference sequence). The CDR3 loop reads CASSPGNEQFF. As DNA, the CDR3 is TGCGCCAGCAGTCCCGGGAATGAGCAGTTCTTC.

This rearrangement joins TRBV20-1 to TRBJ1-4; D is perhaps TRBD1 (5 bases). The germline V and J ends were trimmed by 4 bases and 9 bases, with 9 bases remaining between them. This CDR3 has 11 amino acids. Per germline, CDR1 DFQATT and CDR2 SNEGSKA (reference sequence). CDR3 protein: CSAKAGQKLFF. The CDR3 DNA reads TGCAGTGCTAAGGCGGGACAAAAACTGTTTTTT.

DNA for the CDR3: TGTGCCAGCAGCCGACAGGGGGCGCGAGTTGGCTACACCTTC. This gives the protein CASSRQGARVGYTF. V and J are TRBV6-6 and TRBJ1-2; 10 bases match TRBD1. Trimming took 6 bases from V and 7 from J; bases not matched to a gene: 8. This CDR3 region has 14 residues. Germline loops: CDR1 MNHNY, CDR2 SVGAGI (reference sequence).

This chain links TRBV5-8 with TRBJ2-4; 15 bases line up with TRBD2. Germline CDR1 SGHTS, CDR2 YDEGEE. The CDR3 sequence is 16 residues long. The V and J ends lost 3 bases and 15 bases, in that order; junction bases with no gene match: 13. CDR3 protein: CASSWPRTSGGAQGYF. CDR3 nucleotides: TGTGCCAGCAGCTGGCCGAGGACTAGCGGGGGGGCTCAGGGGTACTTC.

This clone was seen a handful of times. The chain is built from TRBV7-9 and TRBJ1-1; the D gene is possibly TRBD1 (5 bases). The CDR3 is 13 amino acids. Looked up from germline, CDR1 is SEHNR and CDR2 is FQNEAQ (reference sequence). V was trimmed by 5 bases and J by 4 bases, leaving 11 bases between them. CDR3: CASSPRGGTEAFF. Written as DNA, the CDR3 is TGTGCCAGCAGCCCTCGGGGGGGCACTGAAGCTTTCTTT.

The rearrangement uses TRBV19 and TRBJ1-1, with a tentative D call TRBD1 (5 bases). The germline CDR1 and CDR2 sequences are LNHDA and SQIVND (reference sequence). This CDR3 is built from 13 residues. V was pared by 7 bases and J by 3 bases, with 12 bases between. The CDR3 DNA is TGTGCCAGTAATCAGGGCGCCTACACTGAAGCTTTCTTT. Its protein product is CASNQGAYTEAFF.